A single T cell receptor (beta chain) is shown here with its context. Its matching antigen is unknown. This sample was included in a study of cytomegalovirus exposure and HLA in healthy donors. Regarding the study as a whole: Presence/absence analyses took donor sequencing depth as roughly uniform.

Amplification used 60 Vbeta primers and 13 Jbeta primers. TCRdb's table, derived via immunoSEQ multiplex PCR, lists solely in-frame clones and lacks some. The sample includes about 200,000 clones, roughly 84% seen only once; the top ten take about 1.8%. The length of the CDR3 is 14 residues. Germline V CDR1 and CDR2: SGHNT, YYREEE (reference sequence). V shed 0 bases and J shed 4 bases, with 11 bases lying between them. Sequencing was performed on PBMCs. This sequence joins TRBV5-4 and TRBJ2-7, with D maybe TRBD2 (5 bases). This clonotype was sampled from a man aged 50 to 59 in good health and CMV-seronegative. The CDR3 region is CASSLGGAQYEQYF. Here the CDR3 DNA reads TGTGCCAGCAGCTTGGGGGGAGCCCAATACGAGCAGTACTTC.